This passage covers 23 T cell receptor beta chains from one sample sequenced in a study of beta chain features in type 1 diabetes (dated by TCRdb to 2017 to 2018). No antigen is known for these receptors. What the study reported, not specific to this receptor: Type 1 diabetes patients showed a moderate but significant shortening of TCRB CDR3 length in all four CD4+ subsets.

Library preparation was by the immunoSEQ multiplex PCR assay. The entire isolated RNA was reverse transcribed using the High Capacity cDNA Reverse Transcription Kit, and thus expressed TCRB transcripts were sequenced. Sourced from immuneACCESS, this table was stored by TCRdb with only in-frame sequences that have V and J called. A share of the clones is absent; for the studies checked, an unresolved V gene accounts for under half, and the remainder has no known explanation. The table for this sample lists 200,000 to 300,000 clones; approximately 10% of them were counted only once. The ten largest account for approximately 0.015% of the sample. The sequenced material came from naive CD4+ T cells from blood. The sample's cell subset or site label, in plain terms: true naive CD4+ T cells. The source of these receptors is a man aged 30 to 45 with type 1 diabetes.

This clone was observed a handful of times. The CDR3 sequence is CASSQQASSGANVLTF. For the CDR3, the DNA is TGCGCCAGCAGCCAACAAGCTTCCTCTGGGGCCAACGTCCTGACTTTC. The chain has TRBV4-3 and TRBJ2-6; no clear D. The CDR3 spans 16 residues. The germline V gene has CDR1 LGHNA and CDR2 YSLEER. Trimming stripped 2 bases from V and 0 bases from J, with 8 bases between.

This chain links TRBV9 with TRBJ1-1; 8 bases are a match to TRBD1. The germline CDR1 and CDR2 sequences are SGDLS and YYNGEE. This CDR3 has 16 amino acids. V trimming: 0 bases; J trimming: 3 bases; junction bases outside the gene matches: 7. CDR3 region: CASSVAPRTGYTEAFF. CDR3 coding DNA: TGTGCCAGCAGCGTAGCGCCAAGGACAGGGTACACTGAAGCTTTCTTT.

The J gene is TRBJ2-7, the V gene TRBV18; maybe TRBD1 (7 bases). The CDR3 is 16 amino acids. CDR1 is KGHSH, CDR2 LQKENI, per germline. Trimming took 3 bases from V and 6 from J, leaving 21 bases between them. The CDR3 region is CASSPPSVAGGSEQYF. The CDR3 coding sequence is TGTGCCAGCTCACCCCCTAGCGTGGCAGGGGGATCCGAGCAGTACTTC. The full variable domain, rest sourced from reference TRBV18 and TRBJ2-7, is NAGVMQNPRHLVRRRGQEARLRCSPMKGHSHVYWYRQLPEEGLKFMVYLQKENIIDESGMPKERFSAEFPKEGPSILRIQQVVRGDSAAYFCASSPPSVAGGSEQYFGPGTRLTVT.

The V gene is TRBV7-2, the J gene TRBJ2-7; possible D gene TRBD1, 6 bases. The CDR3 covers 15 residues. Deletions cut 1 base from V and 2 bases from J, with 12 bases between. CDR1 and CDR2 (germline): SGHTA, FQGNSA. CDR3 protein: CASSLGQGWTYEQYF. DNA for the CDR3: TGTGCCAGCAGCTTAGGGCAGGGGTGGACCTACGAGCAGTACTTC.

This chain joins TRBV29-1 and TRBJ2-3; 7 positions agree with TRBD1. The CDR3 is made up of 14 amino acids. V trimming: 5 bases; J trimming: 4 bases; junction bases outside the gene matches: 9. Germline assignment: CDR1 SQVTM and CDR2 ANQGSEA. CDR3 sequence reads: CSVTGQVGADTQYF. The CDR3 nucleotides read TGCAGCGTTACCGGACAGGTGGGGGCAGATACGCAGTATTTT.

In DNA form, the CDR3 reads TGTGCCAGCAGCGAAGGACGGACTAGCGGGGGAGAGACCCAGTACTTC. Residues: CASSEGRTSGGETQYF. The chain has TRBV9 and TRBJ2-5, with 13 bases lining up with TRBD2. The CDR3 contains 16 residues. In germline, CDR1 is SGDLS, CDR2 YYNGEE. V shed 3 bases, J shed 4 bases, and the junction held 6 bases outside the gene matches. Variable domain in full (rest from reference TRBV9 and TRBJ2-5): DSGVTQTPKHLITATGQRVTLRCSPRSGDLSVYWYQQSLDQGLQFLIQYYNGEERAKGNILERFSAQQFPDLHSELNLSSLELGDSALYFCASSEGRTSGGETQYFGPGTRLLVL.

The rearrangement uses TRBV2 and TRBJ2-1; D is ambiguous. Trimming took 2 bases from V and 3 from J, leaving 5 bases between them. This CDR3 contains 13 residues. CDR1 and CDR2 from the germline V gene are SNHLY and FYNNEI. CDR3 DNA: TGTGCCAGCAGTGAACACAGCTACAATGAGCAGTTCTTC. It codes for CASSEHSYNEQFF.

The chain carries TRBV28 and TRBJ2-5; no definite D call. TRBJ2-7 explains the end of the DNA better; the J call may be wrong. Looked up from germline, CDR1 is MDHEN and CDR2 is SYDVKM. The CDR3 is 13 residues long. CDR3 residues: CASSPQPSYEQYF. Written as DNA, the CDR3 is TGTGCCAGCAGTCCCCAACCATCCTACGAGCAGTACTTC.

This clone was seen more than once but under ten times. The chain uses TRBV9 and TRBJ2-5; D gene ambiguous. The germline CDR1 and CDR2 sequences are SGDLS and YYNGEE. This CDR3 contains 13 residues. With 3 bases removed from V and 1 base from J, the gap between germline ends came to 7 bases. The CDR3 protein is CASSGNSQETQYF. DNA of the CDR3: TGTGCCAGCAGCGGCAACAGCCAAGAGACCCAGTACTTC.

This clone occurred a few times. V gene TRBV10-3 combines with J gene TRBJ2-5; a weak D match, TRBD2 (6 bases). Germline V gene data show CDR1 as ENHRY and CDR2 as SYGVKD. Trimming stripped 8 bases from V and 5 bases from J, with 6 bases between. This CDR3 is 10 amino acids long. The CDR3 is CAIGGETQYF. The CDR3 DNA reads as TGTGCCATCGGGGGGGAGACCCAGTACTTC.

This clone showed up just a few times. The CDR3, as DNA: TGTGCCACCAGCATAAAAGCGTGGTACGCTGGAAACACCATATATTTT. It specifies CATSIKAWYAGNTIYF. The V gene is TRBV15, the J gene TRBJ1-3; no firm D call. Trimming took 4 bases from V and 2 from J, leaving 15 bases between them. This CDR3 has 16 amino acids. Germline CDR1 and CDR2: LNHNV and YYDKDF (reference sequence).

This clone was seen a handful of times. The chain joins TRBV29-1 to TRBJ2-5; no reliable D call. V was trimmed by 3 bases and J by 5 bases, leaving 13 bases between them. This CDR3 has 13 residues. CDR1 is SQVTM and CDR2 is ANQGSEA in the germline V gene. CDR3 nucleotides: TGCAGCGTTGACCAATCCAACCGGGAGACCCAGTACTTC. The encoded protein is CSVDQSNRETQYF.

In this sample, this clone turned up a few times. The chain employs TRBV10-3 and TRBJ1-3; no reliable D call. The ends were cut back, 3 bases at V and 0 bases at J, with 9 bases in the middle. Germline V gives CDR1 ENHRY, CDR2 SYGVKD. There are 15 residues in the CDR3. CDR3 bases: TGTGCCATCAGTGATGCGGCTAGCTCTGGAAACACCATATATTTT. Its protein is CAISDAASSGNTIYF.

This clone was detected only a few times. This chain uses TRBV14 with TRBJ2-5, with D maybe TRBD1 (6 bases). The ends were cut back, 1 base at V and 2 bases at J, with 11 bases in the middle. The CDR3 runs 15 residues. The germline V gene has CDR1 SGHDN and CDR2 FVKESK. DNA of the CDR3: TGTGCCAGCAGCCAAGTTGCCAGGGGTCAAGAGACCCAGTACTTC. Protein product: CASSQVARGQETQYF.

The chain recombines TRBV6-6 with TRBJ1-1; 7 bases line up with TRBD1. The CDR3 is 15 residues long. Per the germline V gene, CDR1 is MNHNY and CDR2 is SVGAGI (reference sequence). Germline trimming cut 4 bases from V and 0 bases from J; bases unmatched to any gene: 5. In DNA form, the CDR3 reads TGTGCCAGCAGTTTGGGACAGAACATGAACACTGAAGCTTTCTTT. Translating it yields CASSLGQNMNTEAFF.

V gene TRBV6-1 combines with J gene TRBJ2-3; D is unclear. Germline V gives CDR1 MNHNS, CDR2 SASEGT. The CDR3 runs to 14 residues. V lost 4 bases and J lost 6, with 14 bases in between. CDR3 region: CASSATANSDTQYF. DNA of the CDR3: TGTGCCAGCAGTGCCACCGCGAATTCGGATACGCAGTATTTT.

This clone was seen more than once but under ten times. The gene calls are TRBV29-1 and TRBJ2-7; 7 nucleotides agree with TRBD2. CDR1 and CDR2 from the germline V gene are SQVTM and ANQGSEA. The CDR3 loop spans 13 amino acids. Trimming removed 7 bases from V and 2 bases from J; junction bases left unmatched: 8. Here the CDR3 reads CSAMSSGTYEQYF. DNA for the CDR3: TGCAGCGCTATGTCTAGCGGAACCTACGAGCAGTACTTC.

The rearrangement joins TRBV5-1 to TRBJ2-1; 8 bases fit TRBD2. Trimming removed 0 bases from V and 6 bases from J; junction bases left unmatched: 5. The CDR3 contains 15 residues. The germline CDR1 and CDR2 sequences are SGHRS and YFSETQ. The CDR3 DNA reads TGCGCCAGCAGCTTGGTGTCGGGGGGGATCAATGAGCAGTTCTTC. Its translation is CASSLVSGGINEQFF.

The chain combines TRBV28 with TRBJ1-2; no definite D call. The V gene lost 5 bases and the J gene lost 4 bases, with 11 bases spanning the gap. This CDR3 region has 13 residues. CDR1 and CDR2 (germline): MDHEN, SYDVKM. The CDR3 sequence: CASSPTSVYGYTF. CDR3 in DNA: TGTGCCAGCAGTCCTACCTCGGTCTATGGCTACACCTTC.

The V and J genes are TRBV18 and TRBJ1-5; D perhaps matches TRBD1 (5 bases). The CDR3 runs 14 residues. V dropped 2 bases and J dropped 1 base, with 6 bases sitting between them. The germline gives CDR1 KGHSH, CDR2 LQKENI. This CDR3 is CASSPGASNQPQHF. The CDR3 nucleotides read TGTGCCAGCTCACCAGGGGCGAGCAATCAGCCCCAGCATTTT.

This rearrangement joins TRBV19 to TRBJ1-5; the D gene is possibly TRBD1 (5 bases). Germline assignment: CDR1 LNHDA and CDR2 SQIVND (reference sequence). This CDR3 comprises 18 residues. The germline V and J ends were trimmed by 3 bases and 4 bases, with 22 bases remaining between them. The CDR3 sequence: CASSMEGLRGWGNQPQHF. In nucleotides, the CDR3 is TGTGCCAGTAGTATGGAGGGACTCAGAGGGTGGGGTAATCAGCCCCAGCATTTT.

V and J are TRBV19 and TRBJ2-7; tentatively, D is TRBD2 (5 bases). Germline-derived CDR1 and CDR2 are LNHDA and SQIVND (reference sequence). The V end was cut by 5 bases, the J end by 1 base, with 12 bases between. This CDR3 contains 14 residues. CDR3 nucleotide sequence: TGTGCCAGTAGTGAGGGCATGGGGTCCTACGAGCAGTACTTC. Translation: CASSEGMGSYEQYF.

CDR3 loop: CASSFSSYSTDTQYF. CDR3 DNA: TGTGCCAGCAGCTTCAGTAGCTATTCCACAGATACGCAGTATTTT. The chain has TRBV11-2 and TRBJ2-3, with D uncertain. The CDR3 is 15 amino acids. Germline CDR1 reads SGHAT; CDR2 reads FQNNGV. Trimming took off 3 bases at V and 2 bases at J, with 12 bases between the two ends.